This entry is about one TCR beta chain. This sample is part of a study of OX40 agonist ivuxolimab in advanced cancers. About the study: Cohort: approximately 83% men, mean age approximately 60, aged about 23 to 79. Partial responses were achieved by three patients, one with hepatocellular carcinoma and two with cutaneous melanoma.

The germline V gene has CDR1 LNHNV and CDR2 YYDKDF (reference sequence). V shed 1 base and J shed 4 bases, with 10 bases lying between them. This CDR3 has 15 residues. Generated by immunoSEQ multiplex PCR, the TCRdb table keeps only in-frame clones and is missing some. The table lists some 67,000 clones, approximately 80% of them singletons, with about 5.1% in the top ten. The V gene is TRBV15, the J gene TRBJ2-2; D possibly corresponds to TRBD1 (6 bases). The TCR comes from an adult with an advanced solid tumor such as melanoma, head and neck, liver or kidney cancer. Sequencing was performed on CD4+ or CD8+ T cells sorted from blood, taken in a trial of the OX40 agonist ivuxolimab. CDR3 amino acids: CATSRGRGTTGELFF. The CDR3 nucleotides read TGTGCCACCAGCAGAGGCAGGGGAACCACCGGGGAGCTGTTTTTT.